This TCR beta chain was captured in a study of T cell responses to AZD1222 COVID-19 vaccine. This clone was counted once. Its matching antigen is unknown. V was pared by 4 bases and J by 10 bases, with 4 bases of the junction left unmatched. This CDR3 is 13 amino acids long. Germline V lookup: CDR1 LGHNA, CDR2 YNFKEQ. Study results and caveats: White British people made up most donors, females outnumbered males, and clonal diversity was possibly underestimated. Per reports, nearly half of all spike-specific TCRs target regions that are unmutated in variants. The repertoires were collected only after the peak T cell response. Along spike, vaccine-associated CD4 TCRs were found throughout, with dominance at 160-218 and 743-854.

The assay was immunoSEQ multiplex PCR, and TCRdb's table has in-frame clones only and misses some. The table lists some 150,000 clones, 90% to 95% of them singletons, with approximately 5.3% in the top ten. This sequence was found in an adult in good health. Material: peripheral blood, obtained on day 0 of AZD1222 vaccination. The chain links TRBV4-2 to TRBJ1-6; 7 nucleotides line up with TRBD1. Here the CDR3 reads CASSPGGRSPLHF. As DNA, the CDR3 is TGTGCCAGCAGCCCAGGGGGGAGGTCACCCCTCCACTTT.